The present T cell receptor beta chain was sequenced within a study of technical replicates of blood from a few donors. Repertoires were generated with immunoSEQ multiplex PCR, while TCRdb's copy carries only in-frame clones and drops some. The sample has 60,000 to 90,000 clones; about 95% are singletons. CDR1 is SGDLS and CDR2 is YYNGEE in the germline V gene. V was cut by 4 bases and J by 5 bases, with 13 bases left in between. The CDR3 has 13 amino acids. This receptor was taken from a human donor in good health. The chain couples TRBV9 to TRBJ2-7; TRBD1 is a possible D gene (5 bases). Sequences were obtained from T cells isolated from PBMCs. In DNA form, the CDR3 reads TGTGCCAGCAGCCCGGCAGGGTGGAACGAGCAGTACTTC. It specifies CASSPAGWNEQYF.